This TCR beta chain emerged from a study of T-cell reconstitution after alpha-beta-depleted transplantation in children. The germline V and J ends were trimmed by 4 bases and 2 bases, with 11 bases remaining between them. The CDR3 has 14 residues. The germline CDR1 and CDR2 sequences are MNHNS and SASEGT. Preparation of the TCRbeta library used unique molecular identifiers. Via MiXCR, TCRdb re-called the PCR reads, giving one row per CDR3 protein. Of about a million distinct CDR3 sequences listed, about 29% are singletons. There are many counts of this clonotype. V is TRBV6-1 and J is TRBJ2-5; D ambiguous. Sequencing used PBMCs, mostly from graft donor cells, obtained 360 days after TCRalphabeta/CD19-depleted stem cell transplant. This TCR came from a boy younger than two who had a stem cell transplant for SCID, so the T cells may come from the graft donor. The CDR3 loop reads CASSAVGLQETQYF. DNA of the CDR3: TGTGCCAGCAGTGCGGTAGGGCTTCAAGAGACCCAGTACTTC.